This passage covers 27 T cell receptor beta chains from one sample sequenced in a study of shared clonotypes between healthy human individuals. Profiling relied on immunoSEQ multiplex PCR, and the TCRdb table lists in-frame clones only, not all of them. The sample lists more than 500,000 clones, approximately 95% seen once, with 0.055% to 0.075% in the top ten. Sequenced input: naive CD4+ T cells sorted from blood. The subset: CD45RA+ positively selected. Every receptor here comes from a young woman in good health.

The chain uses TRBV10-3 and TRBJ2-3; TRBD1 might be the D (5 bases). The V end lost 10 bases, the J end lost 4 bases, and 18 bases lay between the germline ends. Germline V lookup: CDR1 ENHRY, CDR2 SYGVKD. The CDR3 runs to 14 residues. The CDR3 sequence is CATKQVPTSDTQYF. The CDR3 DNA sequence: TGTGCCACCAAACAGGTCCCGACTTCAGATACGCAGTATTTT.

The rearrangement joins TRBV2 to TRBJ2-7; the D gene is possibly TRBD1 (6 bases). Trimming stripped 5 bases from V and 0 bases from J, with 14 bases between. The CDR3 runs to 15 residues. Germline V gene lookup returns CDR1 SNHLY and CDR2 FYNNEI. CDR3 bases: TGTGCCAGCAGTTCGAACAGGGTACGCTCCTACGAGCAGTACTTC. The encoded protein is CASSSNRVRSYEQYF.

The chain couples TRBV9 to TRBJ1-3; D unclear. The germline gives CDR1 SGDLS, CDR2 YYNGEE. Trimming shortened V by 4 bases and J by 4 bases, and 6 bases separated the two germline ends. The CDR3 has 12 amino acids. CDR3 protein: CASSRRGNTIYF. For the CDR3, the DNA is TGTGCCAGCAGCCGAAGGGGAAACACCATATATTTT. The full variable domain, rest sourced from reference TRBV9 and TRBJ1-3, is DSGVTQTPKHLITATGQRVTLRCSPRSGDLSVYWYQQSLDQGLQFLIQYYNGEERAKGNILERFSAQQFPDLHSELNLSSLELGDSALYFCASSRRGNTIYFGEGSWLTVV.

The chain uses TRBV7-2 and TRBJ2-1, with TRBD2 identical over 8 bases. The V gene end was trimmed by 2 bases and the J gene end by 4 bases; junction bases not matched to a gene: 4. Germline lookup yields CDR1 SGHTA and CDR2 FQGNSA. The CDR3 covers 15 residues. The CDR3 sequence: CASSLTGGIYNEQFF. In nucleotides, the CDR3 is TGTGCCAGCAGCTTAACGGGAGGGATATACAATGAGCAGTTCTTC.

This rearrangement joins TRBV7-9 to TRBJ1-1; no definite D call. V dropped 0 bases and J dropped 3 bases, with 11 bases sitting between them. From germline, CDR1 is SEHNR and CDR2 FQNEAQ (reference sequence). The CDR3 sequence is 15 residues long. The CDR3 bases are TGTGCCAGCAGCTTAGCGAGGGATTCGTACACTGAAGCTTTCTTT. Translation: CASSLARDSYTEAFF.

CDR3 sequence reads: CASSYPSGANVLTF. The CDR3 coding sequence is TGTGCCAGCAGTTATCCGTCTGGGGCCAACGTCCTGACTTTC. J is TRBJ2-6 and V is TRBV28; D is uncertain. With 4 bases removed from V and 1 base from J, the gap between germline ends came to 5 bases. CDR3 length: 14 amino acids. CDR1 is MDHEN, CDR2 SYDVKM, per germline.

The chain uses TRBV28 and TRBJ1-4; the D is unclear. The CDR3 has 15 amino acids. The V gene lost 7 bases and the J gene lost 0 bases, with 12 bases spanning the gap. Germline-derived CDR1 and CDR2 are MDHEN and SYDVKM. CDR3 sequence (DNA): TGTGCCAGCACCTCCCTTCCAGCAACTAATGAAAAACTGTTTTTT. Its translation: CASTSLPATNEKLFF.

This chain joins TRBV5-1 and TRBJ2-5, with 9 bases lining up with TRBD2. This CDR3 region has 14 residues. The V gene's germline CDR1 is SGHRS and CDR2 YFSETQ. J was trimmed by 6 bases and V by 0 bases; bases with no gene match: 3. The CDR3 DNA sequence: TGCGCCAGCAGCTTGGACCTAGCGGGGAAGACCCAGTACTTC. It is translated as CASSLDLAGKTQYF.

The chain is built from TRBV9 and TRBJ2-7; no clear D gene. Trimming left V 1 base short and J 6 bases short, with 5 bases between. The CDR3 is 11 residues long. Germline CDR1 reads SGDLS; CDR2 reads YYNGEE. This chain's CDR3 is CASSVRSEQYF. The CDR3 nucleotides read TGTGCCAGCAGCGTAAGATCCGAGCAGTACTTC.

The chain couples TRBV18 to TRBJ2-7; maybe TRBD1 (5 bases). This CDR3 region has 14 residues. Per germline, CDR1 KGHSH and CDR2 LQKENI. With 6 bases removed from V and 0 bases from J, the gap between germline ends came to 12 bases. The CDR3 protein is CASSPRRDSYEQYF. The CDR3 DNA is TGTGCCAGCTCCCCCCGCAGGGACTCCTACGAGCAGTACTTC.

This rearrangement joins TRBV28 to TRBJ2-7, with D tentatively TRBD2 (6 bases). Germline CDR1 is MDHEN and CDR2 is SYDVKM. The CDR3 sequence is 16 residues long. With 3 bases removed from V and 2 bases from J, the gap between germline ends came to 17 bases. The CDR3 sequence is CASSFGFGRGPYEQYF. DNA for the CDR3: TGTGCCAGCAGTTTTGGGTTCGGGCGGGGTCCCTACGAGCAGTACTTC.

The J gene is TRBJ1-2, the V gene TRBV9; weak D call: TRBD1 (6 bases). CDR3 length equals 18 residues. Germline V CDR1 and CDR2: SGDLS, YYNGEE. Trimming shortened V by 4 bases and J by 0 bases, and 22 bases separated the two germline ends. The CDR3 loop is CASSPQSYRAPANYGYTF. Written as DNA, the CDR3 is TGTGCCAGCAGCCCCCAATCTTACAGGGCCCCAGCTAACTATGGCTACACCTTC.

The rearrangement joins TRBV27 to TRBJ1-1; D is unclear. The CDR3 has 13 amino acids. V was pared by 3 bases and J by 1 base, with 6 bases between. In germline, CDR1 is MNHEY, CDR2 SMNVEV (reference sequence). The chain's CDR3 is CASSLTGNTEAFF. In nucleotides, the CDR3 is TGTGCCAGCAGTTTGACGGGGAACACTGAAGCTTTCTTT.

V and J are TRBV7-8 and TRBJ1-1, with a possible D match to TRBD1 (5 bases). The CDR3 runs 14 residues. In germline, CDR1 is SGHVS, CDR2 FQNEAQ. V dropped 5 bases and J dropped 5 bases, with 15 bases sitting between them. The CDR3 sequence is CASSRGRVRTEAFF. The CDR3, as DNA: TGTGCCAGCAGCAGGGGACGCGTCCGGACTGAAGCTTTCTTT. The full variable domain, in which reference TRBV7-8 and TRBJ1-1 provide the parts outside the CDR3, is GAGVSQSPRYKVAKRGQDVALRCDPISGHVSLFWYQQALGQGPEFLTYFQNEAQLDKSGLPSDRFFAERPEGSVSTLKIQRTQQEDSAVYLCASSRGRVRTEAFFGQGTRLTVV.

This chain connects TRBV6-4 to TRBJ2-6; 8 nucleotides align to TRBD1. The germline V gene encodes CDR1 MRHNA and CDR2 SNTAGT. The CDR3 totals 18 residues. The J segment lost 4 bases and the V segment lost 5 bases, leaving 13 bases of the junction unmatched. CDR3 nucleotide sequence: TGTGCCAGCAGTCACGGAGGCCAGGGGGCGCCAGGGGCCAACGTCCTGACTTTC. The encoded protein is CASSHGGQGAPGANVLTF.

The rearrangement joins TRBV28 to TRBJ1-4, with D possibly being TRBD1 (5 bases). Trimming pared 6 bases from V and 6 bases from J, leaving 14 bases between. Germline CDR1 MDHEN, CDR2 SYDVKM. The CDR3 is made up of 14 amino acids. CDR3 in amino acids: CASSSPGVHEKLFF. The CDR3 DNA is TGTGCCAGCAGCTCCCCGGGGGTGCATGAAAAACTGTTTTTT.

The V gene is TRBV5-1, the J gene TRBJ2-1; TRBD2 aligns across 7 bases. The J segment lost 8 bases and the V segment lost 1 base, leaving 15 bases of the junction unmatched. Germline V gene sequence: CDR1 SGHRS, CDR2 YFSETQ. The CDR3 totals 17 residues. The CDR3 region is CASSLLEAGKIFDEQFF. CDR3 in DNA: TGCGCCAGCAGCTTGCTTGAAGCGGGGAAAATTTTCGATGAGCAGTTCTTC.

The chain is built from TRBV28 and TRBJ2-7; D is unclear. Trimming shortened V by 4 bases and J by 0 bases, and 16 bases separated the two germline ends. CDR1 is MDHEN, CDR2 SYDVKM, per germline. This CDR3 region has 16 residues. In DNA, the CDR3 is TGTGCCAGCAGTTCTCGTACTGGCAGGAACTCCTACGAGCAGTACTTC. As protein: CASSSRTGRNSYEQYF.

The chain is built from TRBV6-5 and TRBJ2-7, with 9 bases fitting TRBD1. The CDR3 has 14 amino acids. Trimming cost V 7 bases and J 1 base; bases outside gene matches: 5. The V gene's germline CDR1 is MNHEY and CDR2 SVGAGI. The CDR3 is CASTSGTGSYEQYF. The DNA for the CDR3 is TGTGCCAGCACCTCCGGGACAGGGTCCTACGAGCAGTACTTC.

The chain combines TRBV28 with TRBJ1-1; 9 nucleotides agree with TRBD1. The germline V gene encodes CDR1 MDHEN and CDR2 SYDVKM. V was pared by 8 bases and J by 4 bases, with 5 bases of the junction left unmatched. CDR3 length equals 13 residues. The CDR3 DNA follows: TGTGCCAGCGAACAGGGGGCGAGCACTGAAGCTTTCTTT. Amino acid sequence: CASEQGASTEAFF.

In this sample, this clone turned up a few times. This CDR3 is CATSSPLIRRIQYF. The CDR3 DNA is TGTGCCACCAGCAGTCCACTAATCCGCCGAATTCAGTACTTC. The chain recombines TRBV15 with TRBJ2-4; no clear D gene. Trimming took 3 bases from V and 10 from J, leaving 16 bases between them. Germline CDR1 LNHNV, CDR2 YYDKDF (reference sequence). This CDR3 spans 14 amino acids.

The chain uses TRBV19 and TRBJ2-3, with D perhaps TRBD1 or TRBD2 (6 bases each). V was clipped by 10 bases and J by 1 base, with 15 bases between them. From germline, CDR1 is LNHDA and CDR2 SQIVND (reference sequence). The CDR3 extends over 14 amino acids. The CDR3 nucleotides read TGTGCCACTACGAAAAGGGGGGGCACAGATACGCAGTATTTT. This codes for CATTKRGGTDTQYF.

The chain combines TRBV4-1 with TRBJ2-5; D is uncertain. Per germline, CDR1 MGHRA and CDR2 YSYEKL. Trimming left V 0 bases short and J 6 bases short, with 17 bases between. There are 16 residues in the CDR3. CDR3 loop: CASSQDSRPPTKTQYF. The CDR3 bases are TGCGCCAGCAGCCAAGATTCGCGCCCTCCGACGAAGACCCAGTACTTC.

The chain recombines TRBV19 with TRBJ1-4; 11 positions match TRBD1. Losses at the gene ends were 5 bases for V and 5 bases for J; bases not matched to a gene: 4. CDR1 is LNHDA and CDR2 is SQIVND in the germline V gene (reference sequence). This CDR3 comprises 15 residues. CDR3 in amino acids: CASSSGQGVNEKLFF. The CDR3 DNA sequence: TGTGCCAGTAGTTCGGGACAGGGGGTGAATGAAAAACTGTTTTTT.

This clone was recorded only once. The chain recombines TRBV28 with TRBJ1-1, with 7 bases that match TRBD1. Germline CDR1 and CDR2: MDHEN and SYDVKM. There are 15 residues in the CDR3. Losses at the gene ends were 5 bases for V and 6 bases for J; bases not matched to a gene: 12. The CDR3 spells CASSPHTSDRAEAFF. The CDR3 DNA is TGTGCCAGCAGTCCGCATACCAGTGACAGGGCTGAAGCTTTCTTT. Filled out from reference TRBV28 and TRBJ1-1, the complete variable domain reads DVKVTQSSRYLVKRTGEKVFLECVQDMDHENMFWYRQDPGLGLRLIYFSYDVKMKEKGDIPEGYSVSREKKERFSLILESASTNQTSMYLCASSPHTSDRAEAFFGQGTRLTVV.

V is TRBV2 and J is TRBJ2-3; 7 positions agree with TRBD2. Germline CDR1 SNHLY, CDR2 FYNNEI. V lost 1 base, J lost 2 bases, and 3 bases stayed unmatched. This CDR3 is 15 amino acids long. CDR3 residues: CASSEEAGITDTQYF. The CDR3 bases are TGTGCCAGCAGTGAAGAAGCGGGGATCACAGATACGCAGTATTTT.

This chain links TRBV6-1 with TRBJ2-5; maybe TRBD1 (6 bases). CDR1 MNHNS and CDR2 SASEGT come from the germline V gene. With 8 bases removed from V and 5 bases from J, the gap between germline ends came to 15 bases. The CDR3 totals 13 residues. CDR3 coding DNA: TGTGCCAGCGTTTTCAGGGGCGTGGAGACCCAGTACTTC. Its protein product is CASVFRGVETQYF.